This passage covers 31 T cell receptor beta chains from one sample sequenced in a study of blood T cell repertoires in COVID-19. Profiled with immunoSEQ multiplex PCR; TCRdb holds only in-frame clones, not every one. The data show fewer than 250,000 clones, approximately 86% seen once. The sequenced material came from peripheral blood. The source of these receptors is a woman aged 55-70 years with active or convalescent COVID-19.

The gene calls are TRBV19 and TRBJ2-7; 8 bases are a match to TRBD2. The V and J ends lost 3 bases and 5 bases, in that order; junction bases with no gene match: 9. Germline lookup yields CDR1 LNHDA and CDR2 SQIVND (reference sequence). This CDR3 region has 15 residues. The CDR3 region has the DNA TGTGCCAGTAGTATGGGGCTAGCGGGCGGCGACGAGCAGTACTTC. This codes for CASSMGLAGGDEQYF.

This clone was counted only a few times. The CDR3 here is CSVEDLIGMNTEAFF. DNA of the CDR3: TGCAGCGTTGAAGATCTAATCGGGATGAACACTGAAGCTTTCTTT. The chain joins TRBV29-1 to TRBJ1-1; no definite D call. The germline V gene has CDR1 SQVTM and CDR2 ANQGSEA. The CDR3 consists of 15 residues. V dropped 0 bases and J dropped 0 bases, with 11 bases sitting between them.

The rearrangement links TRBV20-1 to TRBJ2-5; perhaps TRBD2 as D (5 bases). V was clipped by 6 bases and J by 6 bases, with 20 bases between them. Per germline, CDR1 DFQATT and CDR2 SNEGSKA (reference sequence). The CDR3 length is 14 residues. The chain's CDR3 is CSASDWLAEKTQYF. The CDR3 DNA is TGCAGTGCCAGTGATTGGCTAGCTGAAAAGACCCAGTACTTC.

The gene calls are TRBV14 and TRBJ1-2; 7 bases match TRBD1. V dropped 1 base and J dropped 4; count of bases not matched to a gene: 3. CDR3 size: 14 residues. CDR1 and CDR2 (germline): SGHDN, FVKESK. CDR3 protein: CASSQVGTAYGYTF. The CDR3 nucleotides are TGTGCCAGCAGCCAAGTCGGGACAGCCTATGGCTACACCTTC.

The chain is built from TRBV7-6 and TRBJ2-1; 8 bases align to TRBD1. This CDR3 contains 13 residues. Germline assignment: CDR1 SGHVS and CDR2 FNYEAQ. J gave up 7 bases and V 6 bases, and 5 bases lay outside the gene matches. The CDR3 nucleotides read TGTGCCAGCAGTTGGACAGGGACGAATGAGCAGTTCTTC. Protein product: CASSWTGTNEQFF.

V is TRBV4-1 and J is TRBJ2-3; 7 positions match TRBD1. V shed 1 base, J shed 12 bases, and the junction held 13 bases outside the gene matches. CDR1 and CDR2 from the germline V gene are MGHRA and YSYEKL. The CDR3 contains 15 residues. In DNA form, the CDR3 reads TGCGCCAGCAGCCAAGGTGGGGGACAGACAGGTGTTCAGTATTTT. Its translation: CASSQGGGQTGVQYF.

This clone was observed a single time. The chain joins TRBV2 to TRBJ2-7; D is perhaps TRBD1 (6 bases). The V gene lost 4 bases and the J gene lost 2 bases, with 12 bases spanning the gap. This CDR3 region has 14 residues. CDR1 and CDR2 (germline): SNHLY, FYNNEI. Here the CDR3 reads CASSARGRTYEQYV. CDR3 sequence (DNA): TGTGCCAGCAGTGCCAGGGGACGGACCTACGAGCAGTACGTC.

Here the CDR3 reads CAISVGLETDTQYF. The CDR3 DNA reads as TGTGCCATCAGTGTTGGACTAGAAACAGATACGCAGTATTTT. V usage is TRBV10-3 and J usage is TRBJ2-3; 7 positions match TRBD2. The CDR3 spans 14 residues. Germline-derived CDR1 and CDR2 are ENHRY and SYGVKD. The V gene end was trimmed by 4 bases and the J gene end by 3 bases; junction bases not matched to a gene: 4.

The chain links TRBV5-8 to TRBJ2-3; D is perhaps TRBD1 (7 bases). The germline CDR1 and CDR2 sequences are SGHTS and YDEGEE. V dropped 7 bases and J dropped 5 bases, with 20 bases sitting between them. The CDR3 loop spans 15 amino acids. DNA of the CDR3: TGTGCCAGCGCGCGGCGTGGAGGGGGCGTAGATACGCAGTATTTT. Translated, it gives CASARRGGGVDTQYF.

CDR3 coding DNA: TGTGCCAGCAATTTGGGTAGTAAACAAGAACCGGGACTAGAGTACGAGCAGTACGTC. This encodes CASNLGSKQEPGLEYEQYV. V and J are TRBV27 and TRBJ2-7; TRBD2 aligns across 8 bases. Germline assignment: CDR1 MNHEY and CDR2 SMNVEV (reference sequence). The CDR3 covers 19 residues. V dropped 7 bases and J dropped 4; count of bases not matched to a gene: 24.

The gene calls are TRBV6-5 and TRBJ1-1; 11 bases are shared with TRBD1. The CDR3 totals 14 residues. The V gene's germline CDR1 is MNHEY and CDR2 SVGAGI. The V gene end was trimmed by 6 bases and the J gene end by 5 bases; junction bases not matched to a gene: 5. CDR3 in amino acids: CASSTGTGGTEAFF. DNA of the CDR3: TGTGCCAGCAGCACCGGGACAGGGGGGACTGAAGCTTTCTTT.

The rearrangement uses TRBV29-1 and TRBJ1-1; D unresolved. The germline V and J ends were trimmed by 1 base and 1 base, with 7 bases remaining between them. Looked up from germline, CDR1 is SQVTM and CDR2 is ANQGSEA. This CDR3 contains 13 residues. Here the CDR3 DNA reads TGCAGCGTTGAAGCCCAGGCGAACACTGAAGCTTTCTTT. Encoded protein: CSVEAQANTEAFF. Combining the CDR3 with reference TRBV29-1 and TRBJ1-1 gives the whole variable domain SAVISQKPSRDICQRGTSLTIQCQVDSQVTMMFWYRQQPGQSLTLIATANQGSEATYESGFVIDKFPISRPNLTFSTLTVSNMSPEDSSIYLCSVEAQANTEAFFGQGTRLTVV.

This clone has a single count. This chain links TRBV5-1 with TRBJ1-1; weak D call: TRBD1 (5 bases). The germline CDR1 and CDR2 sequences are SGHRS and YFSETQ. This CDR3 comprises 16 residues. The ends were cut back, 3 bases at V and 1 base at J, with 16 bases in the middle. The CDR3 DNA reads TGCGCCAGCAGCTCGCTACCGGGACTACCGAACACTGAAGCTTTCTTT. Its protein product is CASSSLPGLPNTEAFF.

The chain combines TRBV28 with TRBJ2-5; D gene ambiguous. CDR3 length equals 13 residues. Germline V CDR1 and CDR2: MDHEN, SYDVKM. Trimming stripped 4 bases from V and 7 bases from J, with 13 bases between. The DNA for the CDR3 is TGTGCCAGCAGTTCCCCTAGTCCCTCGACCCAGTACTTC. Translated, it gives CASSSPSPSTQYF.

The rearrangement joins TRBV18 to TRBJ1-3; 7 nucleotides align to TRBD1. CDR3 length equals 16 residues. The germline CDR1 and CDR2 sequences are KGHSH and LQKENI. Trimming took 5 bases from V and 8 from J; bases not matched to a gene: 15. The CDR3 spells CASSYTRQGLSDTIYF. The CDR3 coding sequence is TGTGCCAGCTCATATACTCGACAGGGATTAAGTGACACCATATATTTT. The full variable domain, completed using reference TRBV18 and TRBJ1-3, is NAGVMQNPRHLVRRRGQEARLRCSPMKGHSHVYWYRQLPEEGLKFMVYLQKENIIDESGMPKERFSAEFPKEGPSILRIQQVVRGDSAAYFCASSYTRQGLSDTIYFGEGSWLTVV.

This clone was observed a single time. The genes are TRBV19 and TRBJ1-3, with no clear D. The length of the CDR3 is 17 residues. The V gene lost 2 bases and the J gene lost 0 bases, with 14 bases spanning the gap. Per the germline V gene, CDR1 is LNHDA and CDR2 is SQIVND (reference sequence). The CDR3 is CASSISPGPLSGNTIYF. CDR3 nucleotide sequence: TGTGCCAGTAGTATATCTCCAGGCCCCCTCTCTGGAAACACCATATATTTT.

The chain is built from TRBV9 and TRBJ1-3; 8 nucleotides line up with TRBD1. This CDR3 contains 14 residues. The germline V gene has CDR1 SGDLS and CDR2 YYNGEE. With V trimmed by 4 bases and J by 3 bases, 3 bases remained unmatched. The CDR3 DNA reads TGTGCCAGCAGCCAACAGGGGGGTGGAAACACCATATATTTT. Translated: CASSQQGGGNTIYF.

The V and J genes are TRBV27 and TRBJ2-4, with TRBD2 identical over 8 bases. V dropped 0 bases and J dropped 7; count of bases not matched to a gene: 2. Per germline, CDR1 MNHEY and CDR2 SMNVEV (reference sequence). The CDR3 is 14 amino acids. CDR3 residues: CASSLSAGGNIQYF. The CDR3 DNA reads as TGTGCCAGCAGTTTATCGGCGGGAGGTAACATTCAGTACTTC.

The V gene is TRBV10-3, the J gene TRBJ1-1; 8 bases are shared with TRBD1. This CDR3 has 13 residues. Looked up from germline, CDR1 is ENHRY and CDR2 is SYGVKD. Trimming took 7 bases from V and 5 from J; bases not matched to a gene: 6. The CDR3 is CAINTDRDTEAFF. Here the CDR3 DNA reads TGTGCCATCAATACGGACAGGGATACTGAAGCTTTCTTT.

This chain links TRBV30 with TRBJ1-1; no reliable D call. CDR3 length equals 13 residues. Deletions cut 0 bases from V and 0 bases from J, with 5 bases between. Germline CDR1 reads GTSNPN; CDR2 reads SVGIG (reference sequence). The CDR3, as DNA: TGTGCCTGGAGTGTATCCGTGAACACTGAAGCTTTCTTT. Amino acid sequence: CAWSVSVNTEAFF.

In DNA form, the CDR3 reads TGCGCCAGCAGCCAAGTTTGGGACAGAACAGAGGGATTCTTT. Protein sequence: CASSQVWDRTEGFF. The chain carries TRBV4-1 and TRBJ1-1; TRBD1 matches 7 bases. The V gene's germline CDR1 is MGHRA and CDR2 YSYEKL. CDR3 length: 14 amino acids. Losses at the gene ends were 1 base for V and 14 bases for J; bases not matched to a gene: 13.

The chain recombines TRBV3-1 (or the pseudogene TRBV3-2) with TRBJ2-2; 9 positions agree with TRBD1. This CDR3 contains 15 residues. V shed 1 base, J shed 7 bases, and the junction held 4 bases outside the gene matches. Germline CDR1 reads LGHDT; CDR2 reads YNNKEL (reference sequence). The CDR3 DNA reads TGTGCCAGCAGCCAAGTGGACAGGGGTGGCGGGGAGCTGTTTTTT. This encodes CASSQVDRGGGELFF.

This sequence joins TRBV5-1 and TRBJ2-2; 13 bases are shared with TRBD2. This CDR3 comprises 16 residues. Losses at the gene ends were 4 bases for V and 5 bases for J; bases not matched to a gene: 5. Germline CDR1 reads SGHRS; CDR2 reads YFSETQ. The CDR3, as DNA: TGCGCCAGCAGCATGACTAGCGGGAGGAAGACCGGGGAGCTGTTTTTT. This sequence encodes CASSMTSGRKTGELFF.

This clone was counted a few times. The chain couples TRBV16 to TRBJ1-1; perhaps TRBD1 as D (5 bases). Trimming stripped 4 bases from V and 0 bases from J, with 12 bases between. This CDR3 has 15 amino acids. Germline CDR1 is KGHSY and CDR2 is FQNENV. In DNA form, the CDR3 reads TGTGCCAGCAGCCGCCAGGGCGGTCTGAACACTGAAGCTTTCTTT. Residues: CASSRQGGLNTEAFF. Based on the CDR3 plus reference TRBV16 and TRBJ1-1, the full variable domain is GEEVAQTPKHLVRGEGQKAKLYCAPIKGHSYVFWYQQVLKNEFKFLISFQNENVFDETGMPKERFSAKCLPNSPCSLEIQATKLEDSAVYFCASSRQGGLNTEAFFGQGTRLTVV.

The V and J genes are TRBV28 and TRBJ1-2; 9 bases line up with TRBD1. V shed 1 base, J shed 7 bases, and the junction held 7 bases outside the gene matches. Germline V gene data show CDR1 as MDHEN and CDR2 as SYDVKM. This CDR3 is built from 15 residues. For the CDR3, the DNA is TGTGCCAGCAGTTTATCCGGGACAGGGACCTTTGGCTACACCTTC. Encoded protein: CASSLSGTGTFGYTF.

This clone was seen a handful of times. V gene TRBV2 combines with J gene TRBJ1-2; 9 nucleotides align to TRBD1. CDR3 length: 13 residues. The trim removed 4 bases at V and 3 bases at J, leaving 0 bases unmatched. Germline CDR1 and CDR2: SNHLY and FYNNEI. This CDR3 reads CASSGTGDYGYTF. The CDR3 bases are TGTGCCAGCAGTGGGACAGGGGACTATGGCTACACCTTC.

The rearrangement joins TRBV4-2 to TRBJ2-1; 8 bases match TRBD2. Per germline, CDR1 LGHNA and CDR2 YNFKEQ. V lost 5 bases to trimming and J lost 3 bases; unmatched junction nucleotides: 3. The CDR3 sequence is 14 residues long. This CDR3 is CASSDAGGYNEQFF. The CDR3 DNA reads as TGTGCCAGCAGCGACGCGGGGGGCTACAATGAGCAGTTCTTC.

This chain joins TRBV5-1 and TRBJ1-1; 8 bases agree with TRBD1. This CDR3 is 14 amino acids long. CDR1 and CDR2 (germline): SGHRS, YFSETQ. Trimming at V came to 4 bases and at J to 3 bases, leaving 5 bases not matched to a gene. CDR3 nucleotide sequence: TGCGCCAGCAGCCTCACAGGGGGTGACACTGAAGCTTTCTTT. This sequence encodes CASSLTGGDTEAFF.

The V and J genes are TRBV28 and TRBJ2-7; D gene ambiguous. Deletions cut 6 bases from V and 0 bases from J, with 9 bases between. CDR1 MDHEN and CDR2 SYDVKM come from the germline V gene. This CDR3 has 13 residues. The CDR3 loop reads CASRLTGSYEQYF. CDR3 coding DNA: TGTGCCAGCAGATTGACGGGCTCCTACGAGCAGTACTTC.

In its sample, this clone was seen once. This rearrangement joins TRBV7-2 to TRBJ2-2; 7 positions agree with TRBD2. This CDR3 has 16 residues. Germline trimming cut 5 bases from V and 1 base from J; bases unmatched to any gene: 7. Germline values: CDR1 SGHTA, CDR2 FQGNSA. The CDR3 sequence is CASSSQRDGNTGELFF. The CDR3 nucleotides read TGTGCCAGCAGCAGCCAGCGGGACGGGAACACCGGGGAGCTGTTTTTT. Together with reference TRBV7-2 and TRBJ2-2, the CDR3 gives the full variable domain: GAGVSQSPSNKVTEKGKDVELRCDPISGHTALYWYRQSLGQGLEFLIYFQGNSAPDKSGLPSDRFSAERTGGSVSTLTIQRTQQEDSAVYLCASSSQRDGNTGELFFGEGSRLTVL.

The chain links TRBV5-4 to TRBJ1-2, with a weak D call TRBD1 (6 bases). CDR1 SGHNT and CDR2 YYREEE come from the germline V gene (reference sequence). V was pared by 4 bases and J by 8 bases, with 18 bases between. This CDR3 region has 14 residues. For the CDR3, the DNA is TGTGCCAGCAGCCAATCGGACAGATCGGGCGGCTACACCTTC. Amino acid sequence: CASSQSDRSGGYTF.